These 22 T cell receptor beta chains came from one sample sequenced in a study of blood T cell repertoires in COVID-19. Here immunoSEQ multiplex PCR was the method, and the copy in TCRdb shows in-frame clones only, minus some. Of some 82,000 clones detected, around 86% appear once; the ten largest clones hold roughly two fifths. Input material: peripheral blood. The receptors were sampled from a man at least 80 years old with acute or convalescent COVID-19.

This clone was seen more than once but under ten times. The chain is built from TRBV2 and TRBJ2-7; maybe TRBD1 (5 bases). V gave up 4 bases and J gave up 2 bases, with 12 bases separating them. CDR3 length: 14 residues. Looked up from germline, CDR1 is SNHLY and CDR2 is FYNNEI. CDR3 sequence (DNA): TGTGCCAGCAGTGCCCGGACACTAACCTACGAGCAGTACTTC. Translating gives CASSARTLTYEQYF.

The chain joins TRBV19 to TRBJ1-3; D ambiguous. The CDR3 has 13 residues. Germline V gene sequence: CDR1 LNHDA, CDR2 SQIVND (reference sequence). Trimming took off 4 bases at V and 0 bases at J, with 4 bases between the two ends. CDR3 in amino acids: CASSRVSGNTIYF. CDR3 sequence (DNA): TGTGCCAGTAGTAGAGTCTCTGGAAACACCATATATTTT.

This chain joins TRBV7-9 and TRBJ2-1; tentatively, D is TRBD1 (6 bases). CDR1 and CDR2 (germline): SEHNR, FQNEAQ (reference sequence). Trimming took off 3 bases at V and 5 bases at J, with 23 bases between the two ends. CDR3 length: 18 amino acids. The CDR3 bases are TGTGCCAGCAGCTTTTCAGTTGGCAAAGGGGGATCTGACAATGAGCAGTTCTTC. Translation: CASSFSVGKGGSDNEQFF.

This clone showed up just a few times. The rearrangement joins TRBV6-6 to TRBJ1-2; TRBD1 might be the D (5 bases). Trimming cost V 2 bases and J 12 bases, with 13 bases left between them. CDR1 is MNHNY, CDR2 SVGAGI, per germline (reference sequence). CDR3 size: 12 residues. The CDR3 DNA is TGTGCCAGCAGTTACGGAGGGGCCCTAAACACCTTC. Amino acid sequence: CASSYGGALNTF.

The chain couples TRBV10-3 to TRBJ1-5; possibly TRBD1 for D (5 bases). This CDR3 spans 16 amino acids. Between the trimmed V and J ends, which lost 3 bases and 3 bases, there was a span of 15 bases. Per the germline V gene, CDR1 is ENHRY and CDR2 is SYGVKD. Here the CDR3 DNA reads TGTGCCATCAGTGATAGACAGCTCAGAGACAATCAGCCCCAGCATTTT. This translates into CAISDRQLRDNQPQHF.

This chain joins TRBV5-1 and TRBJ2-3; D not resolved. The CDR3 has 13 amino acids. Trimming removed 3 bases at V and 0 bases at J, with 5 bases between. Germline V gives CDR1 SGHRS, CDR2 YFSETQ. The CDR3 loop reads CASSSLSTDTQYF. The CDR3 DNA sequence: TGCGCCAGCAGCTCACTGAGCACAGATACGCAGTATTTT.

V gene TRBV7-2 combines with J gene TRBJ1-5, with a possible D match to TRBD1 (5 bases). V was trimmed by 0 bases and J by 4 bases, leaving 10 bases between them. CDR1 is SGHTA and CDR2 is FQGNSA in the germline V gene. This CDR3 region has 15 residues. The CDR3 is CASSLAGGLNQPQHF. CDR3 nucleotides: TGTGCCAGCAGCTTAGCCGGGGGTTTGAATCAGCCCCAGCATTTT.

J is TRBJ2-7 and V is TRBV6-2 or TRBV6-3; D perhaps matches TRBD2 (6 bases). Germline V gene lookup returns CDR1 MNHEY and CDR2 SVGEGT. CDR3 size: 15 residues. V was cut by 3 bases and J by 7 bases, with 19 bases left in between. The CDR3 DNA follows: TGTGCCAGCAGTTATATGGGCGGGACGTTGGTTGAGCAGTACTTC. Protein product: CASSYMGGTLVEQYF.

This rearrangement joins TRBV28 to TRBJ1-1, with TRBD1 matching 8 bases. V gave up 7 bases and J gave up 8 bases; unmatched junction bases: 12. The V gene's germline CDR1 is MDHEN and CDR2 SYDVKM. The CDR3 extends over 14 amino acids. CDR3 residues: CASITPGDRGEAFF. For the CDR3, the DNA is TGTGCCAGCATCACCCCGGGAGACAGGGGCGAAGCTTTCTTT.

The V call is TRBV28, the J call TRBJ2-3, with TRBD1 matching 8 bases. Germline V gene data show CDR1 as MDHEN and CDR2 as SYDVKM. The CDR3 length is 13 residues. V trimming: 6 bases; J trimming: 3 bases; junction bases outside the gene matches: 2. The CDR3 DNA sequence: TGTGCCAGCAGGAGGACAGGGACAGATACGCAGTATTTT. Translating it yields CASRRTGTDTQYF.

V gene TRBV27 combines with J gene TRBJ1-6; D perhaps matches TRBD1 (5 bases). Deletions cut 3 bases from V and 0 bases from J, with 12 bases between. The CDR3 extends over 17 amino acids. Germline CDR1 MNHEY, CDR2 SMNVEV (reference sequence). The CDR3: CASSFRTSSSYNSPLHF. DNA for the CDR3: TGTGCCAGCAGTTTCAGGACATCGAGCTCCTATAATTCACCCCTCCACTTT.

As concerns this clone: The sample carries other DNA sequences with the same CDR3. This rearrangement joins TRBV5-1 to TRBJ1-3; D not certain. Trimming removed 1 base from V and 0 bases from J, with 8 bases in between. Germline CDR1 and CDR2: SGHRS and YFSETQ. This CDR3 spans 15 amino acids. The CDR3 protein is CASSLSQNSGNTIYF. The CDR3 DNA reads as TGCGCCAGCAGCTTGTCACAGAACTCTGGAAACACCATATATTTT.

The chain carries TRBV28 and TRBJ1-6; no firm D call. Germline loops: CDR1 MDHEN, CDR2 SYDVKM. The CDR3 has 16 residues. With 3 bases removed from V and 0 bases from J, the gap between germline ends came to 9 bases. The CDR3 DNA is TGTGCCAGCAGTTTTCGAGGGAGCTCCTATAATTCACCCCTCCACTTT. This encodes CASSFRGSSYNSPLHF.

The CDR3 nucleotides are TGCGCCAGCAGTAGGGACGGGGGAAACATGAACACTGAAGCTTTCTTT. Encoded protein: CASSRDGGNMNTEAFF. This chain joins TRBV5-1 and TRBJ1-1; D might be TRBD1 (5 bases). V was clipped by 5 bases and J by 0 bases, with 17 bases between them. The length of the CDR3 is 16 residues. Germline assignment: CDR1 SGHRS and CDR2 YFSETQ.

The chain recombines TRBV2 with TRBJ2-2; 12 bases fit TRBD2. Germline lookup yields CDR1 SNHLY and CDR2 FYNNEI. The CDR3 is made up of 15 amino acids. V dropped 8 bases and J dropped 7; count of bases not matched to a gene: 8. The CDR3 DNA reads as TGTGCCAGCTATCCTAGCGGGAGGGCCGTCGGGGAGCTGTTTTTT. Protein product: CASYPSGRAVGELFF.

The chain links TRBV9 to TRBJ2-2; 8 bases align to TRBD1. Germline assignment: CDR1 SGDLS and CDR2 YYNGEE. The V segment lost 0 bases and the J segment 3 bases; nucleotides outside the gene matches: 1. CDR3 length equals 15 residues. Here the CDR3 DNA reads TGTGCCAGCAGCGTAGGACAGGGGTACACCGGGGAGCTGTTTTTT. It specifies CASSVGQGYTGELFF.

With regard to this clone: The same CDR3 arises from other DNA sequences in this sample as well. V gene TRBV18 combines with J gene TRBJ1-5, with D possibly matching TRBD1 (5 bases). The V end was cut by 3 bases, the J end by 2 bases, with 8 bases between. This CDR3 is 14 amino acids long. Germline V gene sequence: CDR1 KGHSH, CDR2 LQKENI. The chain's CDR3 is CASSPGGGNQPQHF. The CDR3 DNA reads TGTGCCAGCTCACCGGGGGGAGGCAATCAGCCCCAGCATTTT.

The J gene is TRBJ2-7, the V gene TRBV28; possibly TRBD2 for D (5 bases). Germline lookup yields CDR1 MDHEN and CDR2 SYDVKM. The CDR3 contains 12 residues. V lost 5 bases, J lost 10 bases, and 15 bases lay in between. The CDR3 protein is CASSPPTRVQYF. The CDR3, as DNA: TGTGCCAGCAGTCCCCCAACGAGGGTTCAGTACTTC.

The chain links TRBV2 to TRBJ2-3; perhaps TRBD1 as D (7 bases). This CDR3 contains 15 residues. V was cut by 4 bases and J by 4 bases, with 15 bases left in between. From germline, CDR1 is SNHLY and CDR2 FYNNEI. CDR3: CASSVRGRFADTQYF. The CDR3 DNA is TGTGCCAGCAGTGTCAGGGGGAGGTTCGCAGATACGCAGTATTTT.

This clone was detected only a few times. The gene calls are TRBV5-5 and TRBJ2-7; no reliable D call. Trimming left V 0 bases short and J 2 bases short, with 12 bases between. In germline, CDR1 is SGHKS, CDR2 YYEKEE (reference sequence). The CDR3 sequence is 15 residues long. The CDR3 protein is CASSLGLAVPYEQYF. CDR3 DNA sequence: TGTGCCAGCAGCTTGGGACTCGCCGTACCCTACGAGCAGTACTTC. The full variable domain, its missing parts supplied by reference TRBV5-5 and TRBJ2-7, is DAGVTQSPTHLIKTRGQQVTLRCSPISGHKSVSWYQQVLGQGPQFIFQYYEKEERGRGNFPDRFSARQFPNYSSELNVNALLLGDSALYLCASSLGLAVPYEQYFGPGTRLTVT.

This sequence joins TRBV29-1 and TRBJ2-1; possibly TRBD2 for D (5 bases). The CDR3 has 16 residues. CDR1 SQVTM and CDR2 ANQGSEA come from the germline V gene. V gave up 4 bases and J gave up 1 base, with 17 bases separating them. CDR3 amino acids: CSVAEADRPSYNEQFF. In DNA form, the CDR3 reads TGCAGCGTTGCGGAGGCGGACCGCCCGTCCTACAATGAGCAGTTCTTC.

CDR3 nucleotides: TGTGCCAGCAGTATGTCTAGCGGGAGGAGAAATGAGCAGTTCTTC. Translation gives CASSMSSGRRNEQFF. This chain links TRBV27 with TRBJ2-1; TRBD2 agrees at 11 bases. Germline CDR1 is MNHEY and CDR2 is SMNVEV (reference sequence). V shed 5 bases, J shed 7 bases, and the junction held 7 bases outside the gene matches. The CDR3 is 15 amino acids.